This T cell receptor (beta chain) was profiled in a study of identical twins. This clonotype was observed at least ten times. CDR3 length equals 15 residues. Trimming took 4 bases from V and 1 from J; bases not matched to a gene: 5. Germline V gives CDR1 LGHNA, CDR2 YSLEER. TCRdb re-analysed the 5' RACE reads in MiXCR, keeping a single row per CDR3 protein. The sample lists 300,000 or so distinct CDR3 sequences, 7.5% to 9.5% occurring once. These same records also appear under a second study, on yellow fever vaccine responses in identical twins.

The specimen was CD8+ T cells sorted from blood. The clonotype originates from a woman aged 18-35 years in good health. The rearrangement links TRBV4-3 to TRBJ2-3; 7 bases are a match to TRBD1. The CDR3 protein is CASSPDRWGTDTQYF. The CDR3 DNA sequence: TGCGCCAGCAGCCCGGACAGGTGGGGCACAGATACGCAGTATTTT.